Reported below is one T cell receptor (beta chain). The target antigen is unknown. The CDR3 is 12 residues long. The ends lost 6 bases at V and 5 bases at J; junction bases unmatched: 4. Germline lookup yields CDR1 SQVTM and CDR2 ANQGSEA. These data originate in a study of cytomegalovirus exposure and HLA in healthy donors. The PCR contained 60 Vbeta and 13 Jbeta primers. The table came from immunoSEQ multiplex PCR; TCRdb's copy has only in-frame clones and leaves some out. There are 230,000 or so clones in the sample; around 90% occur only once, and about 1.7% lies in the top ten. General study results and limits: Among immune exposure information, only CMV serostatus was available. In a later analysis, an Asian-associated ancestry cluster reportedly showed fewer N-insertions than the roughly 730-donor mean.

The sequenced material came from PBMCs. The clonotype was recovered from a girl aged 2 to 9 in good health and CMV-seronegative. The chain recombines TRBV29-1 with TRBJ2-1, with TRBD1 identical over 7 bases. CDR3 nucleotide sequence: TGCAGCGTCCGACAGGGTGACAATGAGCAGTTCTTC. This gives the protein CSVRQGDNEQFF.